These 4 T cell receptor beta chains were sequenced from one sample in a study of blood T cells in healthy people across ages. Together with a sample-barcoded 5' primer, a J-beta primer mix was included in a second PCR lasting about 7 to 12 cycles. TCRdb itself ran the 5' RACE reads through MiXCR, one entry per CDR3 protein. The sample yields 870,000 or so distinct CDR3 sequences, around 26% seen once. The sequencing input was blood. The receptor set was obtained from a woman aged 80 or over in good health.

J is TRBJ2-7 and V is TRBV12-3 or TRBV12-4; TRBD2 matches at 9 bases. V trimming: 8 bases; J trimming: 4 bases; junction bases outside the gene matches: 9. The CDR3 consists of 14 residues. CDR3: CASGSGGRAYEQYF. DNA of the CDR3: TGTGCCAGCGGCTCGGGCGGGAGGGCATACGAGCAGTACTTC.

This clonotype was seen a handful of times. The J gene is TRBJ2-7, the V gene TRBV10-3; D is ambiguous. The CDR3 is 12 amino acids. Germline values: CDR1 ENHRY, CDR2 SYGVKD. V shed 11 bases and J shed 2 bases, with 13 bases lying between them. The CDR3 loop reads CAVSTGTYEQYF. In DNA, the CDR3 is TGTGCCGTCTCGACTGGAACCTACGAGCAGTACTTC.

This clonotype was seen more than once but under ten times. The chain joins TRBV7-2 to TRBJ2-5; perhaps TRBD2 as D (6 bases). The DNA end is a closer match to TRBJ2-7, so the J assignment may be wrong. This CDR3 has 14 amino acids. CDR1 is SGHTA, CDR2 FQGNSA, per germline. The CDR3 loop is CASSLAEGRSEQYF. The CDR3, as DNA: TGTGCCAGCAGCTTAGCGGAGGGACGCAGCGAGCAGTACTTC.

This clonotype was picked up many times. The J gene is TRBJ2-3, the V gene TRBV20-1, with 13 bases fitting TRBD2. J lost 7 bases, V lost 6 bases, and 7 bases had no gene match. CDR3 length: 14 amino acids. Per germline, CDR1 DFQATT and CDR2 SNEGSKA (reference sequence). CDR3 residues: CSANGLAGDNTQYF. The CDR3 DNA follows: TGCAGTGCCAACGGACTAGCGGGGGACAATACGCAGTATTTT.